This T cell receptor beta chain was captured in a study of cytomegalovirus exposure and HLA in healthy donors (dated by TCRdb to between 2016 and 2019). About the investigation overall: An earlier analysis of several hundred of the donors reported 276 Gb of sequence data and around 120 million unique TCR beta sequences from about 179 million T cells. An early release covering over 500 HLA-typed donors comprised about 300 gigabases of sequencing data and around 86 million unique TCR sequences. The genetic ancestry cluster associated with self-reported Caucasian donors included over 80% of the roughly 390 genotyped donors. The aim of the study was to test whether cataloging public T cell receptors could identify signatures of past pathogen exposure. The study profiled the T cell repertoires of about 720 subjects by immunosequencing and related them to cytomegalovirus serostatus. A separate validation cohort of some 130 different subjects was used in addition to the roughly 670-subject first cohort. The study combined high-throughput TCR immunosequencing, statistical association of individual TCRs with disease status, and machine learning to predict cytomegalovirus infection status. In a later analysis, previously published TCR beta repertoires from 550 to 750 donors were re-analyzed and high-resolution HLA genotyping was added so that TCR occurrence patterns could be studied. Rather than drawing on any new phenotypic data, the later analysis identified candidate immune exposures from TCR beta sequences and the way those sequences occurred across donors. An earlier analysis of 500 to 750 of the donors applied high-throughput TCR beta sequencing to assess whether each TCR beta V gene segment acted as functional or pseudogenic. Donor age, sex, ethnicity and CMV serostatus were compiled alongside the repertoire data. A later genetic analysis used genome-wide SNP genotypes for about 65% of the roughly 670 donors, treating that subset as a discovery cohort. Every discovery cohort repertoire had been produced on one sequencing platform. HLA typing included class I and class II loci at four-digit resolution. The number of typed donors differed by locus: roughly 629-640 for A, B, C, DRB1 and DQB1; 500 to 550 for DQA1; about 600 for DPA1; and approximately 450 for DPB1. Because of strong linkage in the cohort, roughly five DR-DQ haplotypes were treated as single units for association and clustering. Across 300 to 400 genotyped donors of the cohort, an average of about 240,000 unique TCR beta nucleotide sequences per donor were sequenced, and about a sixth of those sequences were non-productive.

Findings and caveats that apply to the study as a whole: In vitro tests confirmed that a few of the cytomegalovirus-associated TCR beta chains recognize cytomegalovirus antigens. It was suggested by the authors that the approach could potentially be generalized to other disease states and immunological phenotypes. Approximately 16 rarely observed V segments, including chromosome 9 orphons, were excluded from the earlier analysis of just under 600 of the donors because counts were too low. The sequencing pipeline was judged likely to have produced a cluster of highly shared sequence variants as a technical artifact. Roughly uniform sequencing depth across donors was assumed in presence/absence analyses, although this assumption may not hold. The cohort was sequenced for TCR beta chains only, and without alpha or paired-chain data the features that could be detected were limited. A later analysis found that HLA-associated TCR beta chains were more clonally expanded and had lower generation probabilities than equally common non-associated chains. A later analysis reported that several top co-occurrence clusters appeared linked to parvovirus B19, influenza, CMV and Epstein-Barr virus. Because HLA typing was missing for some donors at each locus, association tests included only the typed subset. In an earlier analysis of approximately 590 of the donors, most TCR beta V segments were observed in productive rearrangements about 90% or about 30% of the time, broadly matching IMGT annotations. When HLA alleles, especially DR and DQ, strongly co-occurred, attributing TCR associations to individual alleles was difficult. A total of roughly 160 TCR beta chains were listed by the study as associated with cytomegalovirus. A later analysis found that most CMV-associated TCR beta chains appeared HLA-restricted, with HLA associations seemingly driven largely by CMV exposure. In a later analysis, TCR association rates were found to vary across HLA loci, with the most associated TCRs seen for DRB1 alleles and the fewest for HLA-C alleles. Compared with the approximately 720-donor mean, donors in an Asian-associated ancestry cluster had fewer N-insertions in productive TCRs, according to a later genetic analysis. Some IMGT-functional V segments, including TRBV6-2 and TRBV6-3, could not be told apart with the 87-base-pair reads, so those segments were excluded. An association between a missense DCLRE1C variant and V-gene and J-gene trimming of TCR beta chains was found in a later genetic analysis and replicated in an independent cohort. A further reported finding was that TCR beta sequences accurately predicted the HLA-A and HLA-B alleles for most subjects in the first cohort. Linkage disequilibrium might explain the correlated functional status among segregating V segments, but an unknown experimental factor could not be ruled out. Across donors, most TCR sequences were observed very rarely, whereas some public TCRs were present in many individuals. Cytomegalovirus status was reported to be diagnosed by the classifier with high specificity and sensitivity in both the original and validation cohorts. A later analysis associated about 17,000 TCR beta sequences with specific HLA alleles at a false discovery rate of 0.05. Immune exposure information for the cohort was limited to CMV serostatus.

Comments on this clone: Its antigen is currently not known. No much larger clone exists at a distance of one base, and base qualities are not known.

The cohort was made up of approximately 700 healthy bone marrow donors. Cohort members were all nominally healthy when sampled, although unrecorded immune exposures were likely present. The donor was CMV seronegative and belonged to the group of 352 seronegative cohort members. Each donor provided a peripheral blood sample, and peripheral blood mononuclear cells were used for TCR beta sequencing. Genomic DNA was extracted from the blood cell samples with the Qiagen DNeasy Blood Extraction Kit. Including cysteine and phenylalanine, the CDR3 has 13 amino acids. Only the CDR3 portion is preserved as DNA: 39 bases, with reading frame beginning at the first base. V sheds 3 bases and J sheds 6 bases, leaving 12 bases between their ends. The library was obtained by the immunoSEQ multiplex PCR assay. A mixture of 60 forward primers for TCR Vbeta segments and 13 reverse primers for TCR Jbeta segments was used in the multiplex PCR. The CDR3 region of rearranged TCR beta genes was amplified from genomic DNA by a multiplex PCR assay. The Illumina HiSeq System was used to sequence the amplified TCR beta libraries as 87-base-pair reads. The paper's processing steps were these. In a later analysis, roughly 80 million unique TCR beta chains were counted across the 500 to 850 repertoires, and around 11 million of these chains were shared by at least two donors. Raw reads were error-corrected and collapsed into unique sequences with a nearest-neighbor algorithm that merged closely related sequences to remove PCR and sequencing errors. To assign V, D and J gene segments, CDR3 sequences were aligned to IMGT reference sequences. Each retained sequence needed at least a six-nucleotide match to both a V gene segment and a J gene segment. Rearrangements were called productive when the CDR3 lacked stop codons and stayed in frame with V and J; all others were non-productive. Following IMGT convention, CDR3 was defined as the stretch from the second conserved V-encoded cysteine up to the conserved J-encoded phenylalanine. In an earlier analysis of more than 550 of the donors, sequences lacking an unambiguous match to a single V gene segment were excluded. An earlier analysis of around 600 of the donors classified V segments as functional when productive rearrangements were above 56.7% and as segregating when the standard deviation between donors was above 5%. A statistical classification framework was built for diagnosing cytomegalovirus status from the catalog of TCR beta chain sequences. V and J gene assignment, in a later analysis, came from comparing TCR nucleotide sequences with IMGT/GENE-DB human TR gene sequences. A later analysis assigned CDR3 sequences and most-parsimonious VDJ recombination scenarios with the TCRdist pipeline. A later analysis defined each TCR beta chain by its CDR3 amino acid sequence plus V-gene family, and excluded reads lacking a unique V-gene family. A later analysis removed 600 or so highly shared, low-generation-probability nucleotide sequences to deal with suspected cross-contamination and a sequencing artifact. A later analysis calculated a clonal expansion index for each public chain from normalized within-repertoire ranks of inferred template counts. In a later analysis, generation probabilities were computed using a VDJ recombination model fitted to out-of-frame rearrangements, and the results were checked against IGoR. In a later analysis, hypergeometric tests were used to score TCR-TCR, TCR-HLA and TCR-CMV co-occurrence, with a repertoire-size bias correction applied to TCR pairs. A later analysis estimated false discovery rates by permuting HLA or CMV assignments 20 times. In a later analysis, co-occurring TCRs were grouped using DBSCAN, and TCRdist sequence similarity was added for clustering within HLA-allele-positive subsets. For co-occurrence clustering, repertoires with fewer than 30,000 or more than 120,000 public chains were excluded, along with 4 to 6 repertoires with anomalous nucleotide sharing. The table was pulled from immuneACCESS by TCRdb, which kept in-frame rearrangements only. Such tables lose some clones; where checked, under half of the loss comes from unresolved V genes, and the rest has no known cause. V, J and clone size derive from that table, while D and trimming were established from the DNA sequence. In this sample the table shows roughly 150,000 clones, around 80% of which occur a single time. The biggest ten clones account for more than 1% of the sample.

This TCR was recovered from a boy between 2 and 10 years old in good health and CMV-seronegative. The chain is made from TRBV5-3 and TRBJ1-2; the D segment cannot be called with confidence. TRBV5-3 falls under the ORF class, with uncertain function. Specimen: PBMCs. The DNA sequence is given as TGTGCCAGAAGCTCCCAACGCGGGGATGGCTACACCTTC. The resulting protein is CARSSQRGDGYTF.